The 22 T cell receptor beta chains reported below all come from one sample, sequenced in a study of post-analysis software for immune sequencing data. The study's findings and limits: Elevated frequency relative to controls characterized four or five TRBV segments in patients, TRBV5-6, TRBV5-1 and TRBV20-1 among them.

Unique molecular identifiers were built into the TCR beta cDNA libraries. TCRdb independently ran MiXCR on the PCR reads; one entry per CDR3 protein. The table has hundreds of thousands of distinct CDR3 sequences, 35% to 45% seen once. For these TCRs, the target antigens are not known. Sequenced sample: blood. These receptors all come from a girl aged 2 to 9 with multiple sclerosis.

In its sample, this clonotype was seen a few times. The chain links TRBV29-1 to TRBJ2-7, with 9 bases aligning to TRBD2. CDR3 length equals 14 residues. Germline assignment: CDR1 SQVTM and CDR2 ANQGSEA. The V and J ends lost 4 bases and 5 bases, in that order; junction bases with no gene match: 9. CDR3 DNA sequence: TGCAGCGTTGCTTTAGCGGGAGTCAGCCACGAGCAGTACTTC. Translating gives CSVALAGVSHEQYF.

The chain employs TRBV5-1 and TRBJ1-5, with no clear D. Trimming shortened V by 2 bases and J by 7 bases, and 16 bases separated the two germline ends. Germline V gene sequence: CDR1 SGHRS, CDR2 YFSETQ. The CDR3 extends over 15 amino acids. The CDR3 is CASSFRSGGGQPQHF. CDR3 sequence (DNA): TGCGCCAGCAGCTTTAGATCGGGAGGCGGACAGCCCCAGCATTTT.

The V and J genes are TRBV4-1 and TRBJ2-2, with 10 positions matching TRBD2. CDR3 size: 19 residues. V shed 2 bases, J shed 4 bases, and the junction held 13 bases outside the gene matches. Per germline, CDR1 MGHRA and CDR2 YSYEKL. The CDR3 loop reads CASSQRVSGGAGITGELFF. The DNA for the CDR3 is TGCGCCAGCAGCCAACGGGTCAGCGGGGGGGCCGGGATCACCGGGGAGCTGTTTTTT.

V and J are TRBV20-1 and TRBJ1-5; 10 bases line up with TRBD1. V was pared by 6 bases and J by 6 bases, with 8 bases of the junction left unmatched. The germline V gene has CDR1 DFQATT and CDR2 SNEGSKA (reference sequence). The CDR3 runs to 14 residues. The chain's CDR3 is CSASGTGVIQPQHF. CDR3 in DNA: TGCAGTGCATCCGGGACAGGGGTGATTCAGCCCCAGCATTTT.

This clonotype was detected only a few times. The chain joins TRBV28 to TRBJ1-5; possible D gene TRBD1, 5 bases. Trimming removed 2 bases at V and 0 bases at J, with 14 bases between. The CDR3 sequence is 17 residues long. Per the germline V gene, CDR1 is MDHEN and CDR2 is SYDVKM. The CDR3 DNA sequence: TGTGCCAGCAGTTTAAAGCTGGACACCTATAGCAATCAGCCCCAGCATTTT. As protein: CASSLKLDTYSNQPQHF.

This clonotype was counted a few times. The chain links TRBV6-5 to TRBJ2-7; D may be TRBD1 (5 bases). The length of the CDR3 is 16 residues. V was clipped by 0 bases and J by 3 bases, with 15 bases between them. Germline CDR1 is MNHEY and CDR2 is SVGAGI. CDR3 sequence: CASSYSVGRAHYEQYF. The CDR3 DNA follows: TGTGCCAGCAGTTACTCCGTTGGCAGGGCCCACTACGAGCAGTACTTC.

In its sample, this clonotype was seen a few times. The chain is built from TRBV28 and TRBJ1-2; D is undetermined. Per germline, CDR1 MDHEN and CDR2 SYDVKM. V dropped 4 bases and J dropped 4 bases, with 16 bases sitting between them. The CDR3 length is 15 residues. DNA of the CDR3: TGTGCCAGCAGTTACGAACTCGGCGAGTTCTATGGCTACACCTTC. Translating it yields CASSYELGEFYGYTF.

The V and J genes are TRBV7-2 and TRBJ2-7; D remains ambiguous. The J call is in doubt because the DNA end fits TRBJ2-5 better. The germline CDR1 and CDR2 sequences are SGHTA and FQGNSA. The CDR3 is made up of 13 amino acids. Here the CDR3 DNA reads TGTGCCAGCAGCTCACGTAGAGGAGAGACCCAGTACTTC. It translates to CASSSRRGETQYF.

The J gene is TRBJ2-3, the V gene TRBV28, with TRBD1 matching 9 bases. CDR1 is MDHEN, CDR2 SYDVKM, per germline. CDR3 length: 14 amino acids. J gave up 7 bases and V 4 bases, and 6 bases lay outside the gene matches. CDR3 protein: CASSSGQGLNTQYF. DNA for the CDR3: TGTGCCAGCAGTTCGGGACAGGGACTGAATACGCAGTATTTT.

This chain links TRBV5-5 with TRBJ2-1; a weak D match, TRBD1 (5 bases). V lost 1 base and J lost 3, with 11 bases in between. The CDR3 runs 15 residues. Germline lookup yields CDR1 SGHKS and CDR2 YYEKEE (reference sequence). The CDR3 reads CASSLSTDSYNEQFF. The CDR3 bases are TGTGCCAGCAGCTTGAGTACCGACAGCTACAATGAGCAGTTCTTC.

This chain joins TRBV20-1 and TRBJ1-2; 7 bases are shared with TRBD1. Germline loops: CDR1 DFQATT, CDR2 SNEGSKA (reference sequence). CDR3 length: 11 amino acids. Trimming took 6 bases from V and 5 from J; bases not matched to a gene: 3. This CDR3 reads CSAKGQYGYTF. For the CDR3, the DNA is TGCAGTGCCAAGGGACAGTATGGCTACACCTTC.

The chain's CDR3 is CASSLEEAGEKTQYF. DNA for the CDR3: TGTGCCAGCAGCTTAGAAGAAGCGGGAGAGAAGACCCAGTACTTC. This rearrangement joins TRBV7-2 to TRBJ2-5, with 8 bases matching TRBD2. The CDR3 consists of 15 residues. The germline gives CDR1 SGHTA, CDR2 FQGNSA. The V gene end was trimmed by 1 base and the J gene end by 6 bases; junction bases not matched to a gene: 7. The full variable domain, with the rest looked up from reference TRBV7-2 and TRBJ2-5, is GAGVSQSPSNKVTEKGKDVELRCDPISGHTALYWYRQSLGQGLEFLIYFQGNSAPDKSGLPSDRFSAERTGGSVSTLTIQRTQQEDSAVYLCASSLEEAGEKTQYFGPGTRLLVL.

This clonotype has more than one count but fewer than ten. The chain links TRBV6-1 to TRBJ2-5; D unresolved. Germline assignment: CDR1 MNHNS and CDR2 SASEGT. This CDR3 has 15 residues. V lost 1 base and J lost 3, with 12 bases in between. Here the CDR3 reads CASSEGLAAEETQYF. The CDR3 DNA is TGTGCCAGCAGTGAAGGATTGGCAGCCGAAGAGACCCAGTACTTC.

CDR3 sequence (DNA): TGTGCCAGCAGTGAGCAGACGACACATAACTATGGCTACACCTTC. Amino acids: CASSEQTTHNYGYTF. The rearrangement links TRBV2 to TRBJ1-2; D uncertain. The germline gives CDR1 SNHLY, CDR2 FYNNEI. This CDR3 is 15 amino acids long. V dropped 3 bases and J dropped 1 base, with 12 bases sitting between them.

The rearrangement uses TRBV12-3 or TRBV12-4 and TRBJ2-7; D is uncertain. Trimming shortened V by 3 bases and J by 6 bases, and 12 bases separated the two germline ends. The CDR3 runs 13 residues. The CDR3 loop is CASSFPDIPEQYF. CDR3 DNA sequence: TGTGCCAGCAGTTTTCCCGACATTCCCGAGCAGTACTTC.

This clonotype has more than one count but fewer than ten. The CDR3 sequence: CSARLSGETQYF. The CDR3, as DNA: TGCAGTGCCAGGTTGTCAGGCGAGACCCAGTACTTC. This chain links TRBV20-1 with TRBJ2-5; D remains ambiguous. Germline V gene lookup returns CDR1 DFQATT and CDR2 SNEGSKA (reference sequence). Trimming pared 6 bases from V and 5 bases from J, leaving 13 bases between. This CDR3 comprises 12 residues.

The chain carries TRBV25-1 and TRBJ1-2; the D is unclear. Looked up from germline, CDR1 is MGHDK and CDR2 is SYGVNS. The V end was cut by 3 bases, the J end by 3 bases, with 20 bases between. The CDR3 covers 17 residues. The CDR3 reads CASSDSKSYERDYGYTF. As DNA, the CDR3 is TGTGCCAGCAGTGATAGCAAGTCATACGAAAGAGACTATGGCTACACCTTC.

The chain couples TRBV7-2 to TRBJ2-1; 11 bases line up with TRBD2. Unmatched junction bases numbered 7, after V lost 5 bases and J lost 7 bases. The CDR3 covers 15 residues. Germline loops: CDR1 SGHTA, CDR2 FQGNSA. The CDR3, as DNA: TGTGCCAGCAGCAAAACTAGCGGGAGAATGAATGAGCAGTTCTTC. It codes for CASSKTSGRMNEQFF.

This clonotype has only a few counts. The chain combines TRBV5-1 with TRBJ2-7, with TRBD1 matching 7 bases. The germline V gene has CDR1 SGHRS and CDR2 YFSETQ. This CDR3 has 16 residues. V lost 4 bases and J lost 3; bases outside the gene matches: 13. The CDR3 bases are TGCGCCAGCAGCAGGATAACAGGGGAGTGGAACTACGAGCAGTACTTC. Translated: CASSRITGEWNYEQYF.

This chain connects TRBV29-1 to TRBJ2-1; 7 nucleotides agree with TRBD2. With 6 bases clipped from V and 6 bases from J, the junction kept 11 bases outside the gene matches. Germline V CDR1 and CDR2: SQVTM, ANQGSEA. The CDR3 is 14 amino acids. CDR3 amino acids: CSVGGTKQGNEQFF. CDR3 DNA: TGCAGCGTGGGAGGGACTAAGCAGGGCAATGAGCAGTTCTTC.

The chain couples TRBV7-2 to TRBJ2-5; 11 bases agree with TRBD1. V was clipped by 5 bases and J by 11 bases; unmatched bases: 10. The CDR3 covers 14 residues. Germline V gene lookup returns CDR1 SGHTA and CDR2 FQGNSA. CDR3 bases: TGTGCCAGCAGCCTTAGATGGACAGGGGGCCTTCAGTACTTC. Translated: CASSLRWTGGLQYF.

This chain connects TRBV7-9 to TRBJ1-2; D gene unclear. V was shortened by 2 bases and J by 3 bases, with 13 bases between the two germline ends. Germline values: CDR1 SEHNR, CDR2 FQNEAQ (reference sequence). This CDR3 region has 15 residues. CDR3 bases: TGTGCCAGCAGCTTATTACAGCTGGATGACTATGGCTACACCTTC. This codes for CASSLLQLDDYGYTF.